This entry lists 7 T cell receptor beta chains sequenced from one sample in a study of cytomegalovirus exposure and HLA in healthy donors. PCR employed 60 Vbeta and 13 Jbeta primers. Clones were sequenced by immunoSEQ multiplex PCR, and TCRdb holds only the in-frame ones, with some missing. The data show tens of thousands of clones, roughly 70% seen once. Sequences were obtained from PBMCs. All receptors derive from a man in his fifties in good health and CMV-seronegative.

The rearrangement uses TRBV5-1 and TRBJ1-4; D is uncertain. The V end lost 2 bases, the J end lost 1 base, and 9 bases lay between the germline ends. Germline V gene data show CDR1 as SGHRS and CDR2 as YFSETQ. The CDR3 is 15 amino acids. CDR3 nucleotide sequence: TGCGCCAGCAGCTTAGGACGGGGAACTAATGAAAAACTGTTTTTT. Protein: CASSLGRGTNEKLFF.

The chain links TRBV7-9 to TRBJ1-2; D is undetermined. V lost 5 bases, J lost 8 bases, and 15 bases lay in between. The V gene's germline CDR1 is SEHNR and CDR2 FQNEAQ (reference sequence). This CDR3 region has 13 residues. CDR3 sequence reads: CASSPLFFPGYTF. In nucleotides, the CDR3 is TGTGCCAGCAGCCCACTGTTTTTTCCCGGCTACACCTTC.

J is TRBJ2-5 and V is TRBV5-1, with 10 bases lining up with TRBD1. V lost 0 bases to trimming and J lost 5 bases; unmatched junction nucleotides: 7. The CDR3 has 16 residues. Germline lookup yields CDR1 SGHRS and CDR2 YFSETQ. The CDR3 region has the DNA TGCGCCAGCAGCTTGGTTGCGACAGGGGGCAGCGAGACCCAGTACTTC. As protein: CASSLVATGGSETQYF.

V gene TRBV7-8 combines with J gene TRBJ2-1, with D uncertain. This CDR3 region has 11 residues. V was shortened by 6 bases and J by 5 bases, with 5 bases between the two germline ends. The germline CDR1 and CDR2 sequences are SGHVS and FQNEAQ. The CDR3 loop is CASRENNEQFF. CDR3 nucleotide sequence: TGTGCCAGCAGGGAGAACAATGAGCAGTTCTTC.

The chain uses TRBV9 and TRBJ1-2; 9 bases align to TRBD1. Per germline, CDR1 SGDLS and CDR2 YYNGEE. The V and J ends lost 3 bases and 7 bases, in that order; junction bases with no gene match: 7. There are 14 residues in the CDR3. The CDR3: CASSGTGVVSGYTF. Here the CDR3 DNA reads TGTGCCAGCAGCGGGACAGGGGTAGTCTCTGGCTACACCTTC.

The chain carries TRBV6-1 and TRBJ2-1; TRBD1 is a possible D gene (5 bases). CDR3 length: 12 residues. V was shortened by 3 bases and J by 7 bases, with 7 bases between the two germline ends. The germline CDR1 and CDR2 sequences are MNHNS and SASEGT. CDR3 nucleotide sequence: TGTGCCAGCAGTGACAGGGCGAATGAGCAGTTCTTC. It is translated as CASSDRANEQFF.

The chain recombines TRBV4-2 with TRBJ1-6; TRBD1 might be the D (5 bases). The CDR3 is 15 residues long. V lost 3 bases and J 6 bases, leaving 12 bases between the germline ends. Germline CDR1 LGHNA, CDR2 YNFKEQ. The CDR3 DNA follows: TGTGCCAGCAGCCAGAAGACGGGGGGTAATTCACCCCTCCACTTT. This gives the protein CASSQKTGGNSPLHF.